Following are 17 T cell receptor beta chains from one sample sequenced in a study of tumor and adjacent non-tumor tissue in lung cancer. The library came from three nested PCR rounds adapted from ARM-PCR protocols. Each CDR3 protein is one row after TCRdb ran MiXCR on the multiplex PCR reads. The data contain 200,000 to 250,000 distinct CDR3 sequences, 71% of them singletons. This sample's RNA came from whole unsorted tissue. Sequencing was done on a sample of lung tumor tissue. The source of these receptors is a man aged 55 to 69 with non-small cell lung cancer.

In regard to this clonotype: This may be a read error: a much more frequent sequence differs by one nucleotide. The chain uses TRBV4-1 and TRBJ2-1; maybe TRBD2 (6 bases). The length of the CDR3 is 14 residues. The germline CDR1 and CDR2 sequences are MGHRA and YSYEKL. CDR3 DNA: TGCGCCAGCAGCCAGCCCCTAGCGTACAATGACCAGTTCTTC. Its translation: CASSQPLAYNDQFF.

A word on this clonotype: Sequence at one end of the junction differs from germline and may be a read error. The CDR3 is CDSSTPAIQYF. The CDR3 bases are TGTGACAGCAGTACCCCAGCCATTCAGTACTTC. The chain recombines TRBV6-2 or TRBV6-3 with TRBJ2-4, with no clear D. CDR1 is MNHEY, CDR2 SVGEGT, per germline. The CDR3 runs 11 residues.

The V gene is TRBV11-3, the J gene TRBJ2-2; TRBD2 matches at 7 bases. CDR1 is SGHNT and CDR2 is YENEEA in the germline V gene. CDR3 length: 14 residues. The ends lost 2 bases at V and 14 bases at J; junction bases unmatched: 11. The CDR3 region has the DNA TGTGCCAGCAGCTTAACCGGACCGGGGGGAAGACTGTTTTTT. Translated, it gives CASSLTGPGGRLFF.

Notes on this clonotype: A read error may produce the germline difference seen at one junction end. The rearrangement joins TRBV20-1 to TRBJ2-1, with no clear D. CDR3 length equals 14 residues. Looked up from germline, CDR1 is DFQATT and CDR2 is SNEGSKA (reference sequence). The CDR3 DNA reads TGCAGTCCAAAGAAGGTGTCGGGCTACAATGAGCAGTTTTTC. Translated: CSPKKVSGYNEQFF.

Concerning this clonotype itself: Relative to the germline gene, one junction end is altered; a read error may explain this. The rearrangement links TRBV20-1 to TRBJ2-7, with D possibly being TRBD2 (5 bases). CDR3 length: 16 residues. CDR1 is DFQATT and CDR2 is SNEGSKA in the germline V gene (reference sequence). CDR3 sequence: CSTRDLPAQDAYKQYF. The CDR3 nucleotides read TGCAGTACTAGAGACCTCCCGGCTCAAGATGCGTACAAGCAGTACTTC.

With regard to this clonotype: A read error may produce the germline difference seen at one junction end. This chain uses TRBV4-2 with TRBJ1-1; the D is unclear. The germline V gene has CDR1 LGHNA and CDR2 YNFKEQ. The CDR3 extends over 14 amino acids. CDR3 in DNA: TGTGCTAGCAGCATAGGTAGGGAAAACACTGAAACTTTCTTT. This gives the protein CASSIGRENTETFF.

In regard to this clonotype: In this CDR3 the conserved last residue, phenylalanine or tryptophan, is missing, so a read error is likely. The limits of the CDR3 on the DNA are not certain, so only TCRdb's listed CDR3 is given. CDR3 sequence: CASSLGRGDNQPQLS. The chain uses TRBV11-3 and TRBJ1-5; the table's D call, TRBD1, has no DNA check behind it. Germline V gives CDR1 SGHNT, CDR2 YENEEA. Both ends counted, the CDR3 spans 15 residues.

A remark on this clonotype: A much more abundant neighbour one base away suggests this may be a read error. This chain joins TRBV20-1 and TRBJ2-7, with D maybe TRBD1 (6 bases). Germline lookup yields CDR1 DFQATT and CDR2 SNEGSKA (reference sequence). The CDR3 has 15 residues. The CDR3 is CCARGIRTDNYEQYF. The DNA of the CDR3 is TGCTGTGCTAGAGGTATTAGGACAGATAACTACGAGCAGTACTTC.

This sequence joins TRBV5-1 and TRBJ1-5; D uncertain. Trimming left V 0 bases short and J 3 bases short, with 7 bases between. The CDR3 consists of 14 residues. Germline-derived CDR1 and CDR2 are SGHRS and YFSETQ. CDR3 sequence: CASSLEGYNQPQHF. For the CDR3, the DNA is TGCGCCAGCAGCTTGGAGGGTTACAATCAGCCCCAGCATTTT.

The chain recombines TRBV5-5 with TRBJ2-1; 12 bases agree with TRBD2. The V gene's germline CDR1 is SGHKS and CDR2 YYEKEE (reference sequence). V lost 4 bases, J lost 7 bases, and 9 bases stayed unmatched. There are 16 residues in the CDR3. CDR3 coding DNA: TGTGCCAGCAGCCGAAGACTAGCGGGGGCGGGGAATGAGCAGTTCTTC. It yields the protein CASSRRLAGAGNEQFF.

A word on this clonotype: Mismatch with germline at one junction end may stem from a read error. The V gene is TRBV20-1, the J gene TRBJ1-6; D remains unclear. Germline CDR1 and CDR2: DFQATT and SNEGSKA (reference sequence). CDR3 size: 14 residues. CDR3 amino acids: CSTSRPVGKSPLHF. The CDR3 coding sequence is TGCAGTACTAGCCGGCCGGTAGGGAAGTCACCCCTCCACTTT.

Concerning this clonotype: The junction departs from germline at one end; a sequencing error may be responsible. CDR3 sequence reads: CASSYRQGPNTQYF. DNA for the CDR3: TGTGCCAGCAGTTACCGACAGGGGCCGAACACTCAGTACTTC. The chain carries TRBV5-4 and TRBJ2-4; TRBD1 aligns across 8 bases. The CDR3 has 14 amino acids. Germline CDR1 SGHNT, CDR2 YYREEE (reference sequence).

The DNA for the CDR3 is TGCGCCAGCAGCTTGACGGGGACCTACGAGCAGTACTTC. It yields the protein CASSLTGTYEQYF. The chain carries TRBV5-1 and TRBJ2-7, with D possibly being TRBD2 (5 bases). There are 13 residues in the CDR3. Trimming removed 1 base from V and 2 bases from J, with 7 bases in between. Germline V lookup: CDR1 SGHRS, CDR2 YFSETQ.

By its share, this clonotype is medium-sized (0.01 to 0.1%). This chain joins TRBV20-1 and TRBJ2-3; 13 positions match TRBD2. V gave up 6 bases and J gave up 2 bases; unmatched junction bases: 8. Germline V lookup: CDR1 DFQATT, CDR2 SNEGSKA (reference sequence). This CDR3 spans 16 amino acids. The CDR3 protein is CSAIGTSGEDTDTQYF. In DNA form, the CDR3 reads TGCAGTGCGATAGGGACTAGCGGGGAAGACACAGATACGCAGTATTTT.

A word on this clonotype: This likely comes from a read error, as the CDR3 has no conserved phenylalanine or tryptophan at its end. The V and J genes are TRBV7-8 and TRBJ1-2; 9 bases map to TRBD1. The CDR3 consists of 15 residues. Trimming at V came to 5 bases and at J to 5 bases, leaving 9 bases not matched to a gene. Germline CDR1 SGHVS, CDR2 FQNEAQ. CDR3: CASSRDGTGRYGYTS. The CDR3 DNA reads as TGTGCCAGCAGCAGAGACGGGACAGGGAGATATGGCTACACCTCC.

The table lists this clonotype with a count of one. This CDR3 fails to terminate in the conserved phenylalanine or tryptophan, so it likely reflects a read error. This chain connects TRBV20-1 to TRBJ1-3, with D hard to call. Germline CDR1 and CDR2: DFQATT and SNEGSKA (reference sequence). CDR3 length equals 14 residues. Written as DNA, the CDR3 is TGCATTGTTAGGGTGGCGGGCTCTGGTAACACCATATATCTT. The encoded protein is CIVRVAGSGNTIYL.

Worth noting for this clonotype: One end of the junction does not line up with germline, which may come from a read error. J is TRBJ2-7 and V is TRBV6-1; weak D call: TRBD2 (6 bases). This CDR3 has 14 amino acids. Germline assignment: CDR1 MNHNS and CDR2 SASEGT. CDR3 loop: CANSGIVGRYEQYF. The DNA for the CDR3 is TGTGCCAACAGTGGAATCGTAGGGAGGTACGAGCAGTACTTC.